These T cell receptor beta chains were read from a single sample in a study of shared clonotypes between healthy human individuals. Produced via immunoSEQ multiplex PCR; TCRdb's table is partial and in-frame only. The table shows 400,000 to 600,000 clones, with nearly 80% occurring only once. Specimen: PBMCs. These receptors were collected from a woman aged 40 to 50 in good health. Some clones in this sample may be carry-over from other donors' samples. Both conserved end residues are part of each CDR3. The order of the fields is J gene, clone size, V gene, D gene, CDR3 DNA, CDR3 protein. D genes are given only for firm matches. Clone size appears in some rows only: once, few, many, or a class for an expanded clone.

TRBJ2-7 - TRBV4-3 TRBD1 TGCGCCAGCAGCCTCCAATATACAGGGGCCACTCCTCTCTACGAGCAGTACTTC CASSLQYTGATPLYEQYF
TRBJ2-1 - TRBV5-4 - TGTGCCAGCAGTCTGGGGGGGGCGGTCTACAATGAGCAGTTCTTC CASSLGGAVYNEQFF
TRBJ1-1 - TRBV28 - TGTGCCAGCAGACACCCCGGGACAACGTACCTGAACACTGAAGCTTTCTTT CASRHPGTTYLNTEAFF
TRBJ2-7 once TRBV5-1 - TGCGCCAGCAGCTTGCCCCGGGACGCACGGTTCTGCGAGCAGTACTTC CASSLPRDARFCEQYF
TRBJ2-7 - TRBV6-1 TRBD2 TGTGCCAGCAGTACCTCGGGACTAGCGGGATACGAGCAGTACTTC CASSTSGLAGYEQYF
TRBJ1-1 few TRBV30 - TGTGCCTGGAGTGTACGGGTTCGGGGTCCGGAAGCTTTCTTT CAWSVRVRGPEAFF
TRBJ1-2 - TRBV28 - TGTGCCAGCAGTTTGGCGGACTATGGCTACACCTTC CASSLADYGYTF
TRBJ1-2 - TRBV7-2 - TGTGCCAGCAGCACCCGGACAGCGAGTAACTATGGCTACACCTTC CASSTRTASNYGYTF
TRBJ2-1 - TRBV4-2 - TGTGCCAGCAGCAATGCCGGGACGGAACTTTACAATGAGCAGTTCTTC CASSNAGTELYNEQFF
TRBJ1-1 few TRBV5-1 TRBD1 TGCGCCAGCAGCACTGGGGACAGGATGAACACTGAAGCTTTCTTT CASSTGDRMNTEAFF
TRBJ2-5 - TRBV27 - TGTGCCAGCAGCAACAACCGCCAAGAGACCCAGTACTTC CASSNNRQETQYF
TRBJ2-2 once TRBV6-1 - TGTGCCAGCAGTGAAAGCAGGAACACCGGGGAGCTGTTTTTT CASSESRNTGELFF
TRBJ2-2 - TRBV4-3 - TGCGCCAGCAGCCAGGAGGGGGCGAACACCGGGGAGCTGTTTTTT CASSQEGANTGELFF